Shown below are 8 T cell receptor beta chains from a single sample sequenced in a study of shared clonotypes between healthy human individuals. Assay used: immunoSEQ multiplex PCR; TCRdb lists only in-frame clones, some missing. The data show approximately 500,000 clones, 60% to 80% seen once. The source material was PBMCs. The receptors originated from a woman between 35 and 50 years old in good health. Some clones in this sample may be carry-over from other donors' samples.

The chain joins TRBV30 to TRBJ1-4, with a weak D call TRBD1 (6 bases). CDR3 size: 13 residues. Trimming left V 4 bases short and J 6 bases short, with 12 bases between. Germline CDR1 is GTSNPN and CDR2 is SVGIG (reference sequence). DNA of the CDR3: TGTGCCTGGACGAGGGCAGGGGATGAAAAACTGTTTTTT. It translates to CAWTRAGDEKLFF. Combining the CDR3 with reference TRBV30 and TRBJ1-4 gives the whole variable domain SQTIHQWPATLVQPVGSPLSLECTVEGTSNPNLYWYRQAAGRGLQLLFYSVGIGQISSEVPQNLSASRPQDRQFILSSKKLLLSDSGFYLCAWTRAGDEKLFFGSGTQLSVL.

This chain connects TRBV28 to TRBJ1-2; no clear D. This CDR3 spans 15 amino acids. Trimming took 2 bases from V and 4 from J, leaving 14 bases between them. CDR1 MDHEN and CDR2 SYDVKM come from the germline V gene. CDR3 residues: CASSLPGMGLYGYTF. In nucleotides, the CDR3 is TGTGCCAGCAGTTTACCGGGGATGGGTCTCTATGGCTACACCTTC.

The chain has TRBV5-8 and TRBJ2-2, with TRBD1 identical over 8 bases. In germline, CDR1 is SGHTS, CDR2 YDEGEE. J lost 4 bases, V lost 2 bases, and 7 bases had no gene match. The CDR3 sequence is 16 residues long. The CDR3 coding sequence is TGTGCCAGCAGCTTAGGGACAGGCCGGCGCACCGGGGAGCTGTTTTTT. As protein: CASSLGTGRRTGELFF. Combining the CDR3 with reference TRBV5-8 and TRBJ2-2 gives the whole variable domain EAGVTQSPTHLIKTRGQQATLRCSPISGHTSVYWYQQALGLGLQFLLWYDEGEERNRGNFPPRFSGRQFPNYSSELNVNALELEDSALYLCASSLGTGRRTGELFFGEGSRLTVL.

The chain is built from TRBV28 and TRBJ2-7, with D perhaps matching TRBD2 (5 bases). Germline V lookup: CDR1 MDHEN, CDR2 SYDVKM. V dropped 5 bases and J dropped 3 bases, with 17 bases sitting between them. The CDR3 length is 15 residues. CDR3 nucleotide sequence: TGTGCCAGCAGTCCCCTCGGTGAGGGAGACTACGAGCAGTACTTC. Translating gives CASSPLGEGDYEQYF.

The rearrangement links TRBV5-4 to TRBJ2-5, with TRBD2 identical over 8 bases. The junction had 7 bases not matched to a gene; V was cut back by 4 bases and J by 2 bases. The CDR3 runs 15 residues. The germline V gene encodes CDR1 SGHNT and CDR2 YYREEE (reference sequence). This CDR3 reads CASSVVAGRQETQYF. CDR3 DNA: TGTGCCAGCAGCGTTGTAGCGGGACGGCAAGAGACCCAGTACTTC.

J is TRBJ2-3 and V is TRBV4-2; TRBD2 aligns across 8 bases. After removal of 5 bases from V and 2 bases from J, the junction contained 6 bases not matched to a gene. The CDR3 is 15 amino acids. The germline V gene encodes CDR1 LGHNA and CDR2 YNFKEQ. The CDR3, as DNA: TGTGCCAGCAGCACGACGGGGGGGGCCACAGATACGCAGTATTTT. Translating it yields CASSTTGGATDTQYF.

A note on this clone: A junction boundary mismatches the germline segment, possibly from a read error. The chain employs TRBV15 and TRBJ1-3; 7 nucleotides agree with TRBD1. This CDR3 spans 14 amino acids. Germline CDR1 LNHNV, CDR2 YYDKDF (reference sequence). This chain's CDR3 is CATSGDREVDTIYF. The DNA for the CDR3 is TGTGCCACCAGCGGAGACAGGGAGGTAGACACCATATATTTT.

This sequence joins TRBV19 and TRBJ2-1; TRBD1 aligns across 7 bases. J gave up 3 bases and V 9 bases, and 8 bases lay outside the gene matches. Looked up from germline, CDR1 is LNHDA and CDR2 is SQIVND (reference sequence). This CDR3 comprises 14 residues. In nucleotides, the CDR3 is TGTGCCAGCCACCCCGGGACAGACTACAATGAGCAGTTCTTC. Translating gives CASHPGTDYNEQFF. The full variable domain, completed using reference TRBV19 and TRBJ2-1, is DGGITQSPKYLFRKEGQNVTLSCEQNLNHDAMYWYRQDPGQGLRLIYYSQIVNDFQKGDIAEGYSVSREKKESFPLTVTSAQKNPTAFYLCASHPGTDYNEQFFGPGTRLTVL.